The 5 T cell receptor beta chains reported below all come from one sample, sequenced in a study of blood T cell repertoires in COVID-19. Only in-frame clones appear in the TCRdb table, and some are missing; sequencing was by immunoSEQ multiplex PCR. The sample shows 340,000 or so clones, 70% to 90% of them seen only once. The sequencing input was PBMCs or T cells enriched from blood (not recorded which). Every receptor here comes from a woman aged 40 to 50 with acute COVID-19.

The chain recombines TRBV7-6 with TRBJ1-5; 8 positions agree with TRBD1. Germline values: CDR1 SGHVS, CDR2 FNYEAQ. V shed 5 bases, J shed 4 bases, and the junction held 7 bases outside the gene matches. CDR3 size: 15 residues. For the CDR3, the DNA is TGTGCCAGCAGCCCCATGGACAGGGAGAATCAGCCCCAGCATTTT. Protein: CASSPMDRENQPQHF.

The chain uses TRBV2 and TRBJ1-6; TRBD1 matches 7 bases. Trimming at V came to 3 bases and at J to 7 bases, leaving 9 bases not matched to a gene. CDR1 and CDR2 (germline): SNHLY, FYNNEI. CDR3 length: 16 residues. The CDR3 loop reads CASSEPPGQRNSPLHF. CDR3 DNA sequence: TGTGCCAGCAGTGAGCCTCCGGGACAGCGAAATTCACCCCTCCACTTT.

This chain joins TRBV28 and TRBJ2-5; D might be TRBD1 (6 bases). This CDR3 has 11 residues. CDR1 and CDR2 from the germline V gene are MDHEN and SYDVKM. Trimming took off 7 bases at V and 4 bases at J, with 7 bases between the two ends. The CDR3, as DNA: TGTGCCAGCACAGGGGCAGAGACCCAGTACTTC. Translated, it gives CASTGAETQYF.

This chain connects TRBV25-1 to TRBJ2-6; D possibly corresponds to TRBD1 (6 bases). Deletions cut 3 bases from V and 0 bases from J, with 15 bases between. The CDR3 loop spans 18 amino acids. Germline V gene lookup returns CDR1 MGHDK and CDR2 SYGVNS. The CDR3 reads CASSEGTGSSSGANVLTF. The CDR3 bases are TGTGCCAGCAGTGAGGGAACAGGGTCAAGCTCTGGGGCCAACGTCCTGACTTTC.

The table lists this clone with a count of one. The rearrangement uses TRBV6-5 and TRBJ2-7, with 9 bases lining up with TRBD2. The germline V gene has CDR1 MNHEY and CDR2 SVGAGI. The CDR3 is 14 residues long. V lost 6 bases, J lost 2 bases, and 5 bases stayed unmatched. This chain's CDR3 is CASRGLATTYEQYF. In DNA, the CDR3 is TGTGCCAGCAGGGGACTAGCCACAACCTACGAGCAGTACTTC.